This TCR beta chain was observed in a study of T cells after yellow fever vaccination. From the 5' RACE reads, TCRdb called clonotypes with MiXCR, one entry per CDR3 protein. This sample yields 250,000 to 400,000 distinct CDR3 sequences, of which approximately 4.5% are seen a single time; approximately 19% belongs to the top ten. As for this clonotype: Antigen specificity is unknown.

Study-level results: Clonotypes appearing in both CD4 and CD8 compartments existed, and their share was small.

The CDR3 runs to 16 residues. CDR1 and CDR2 from the germline V gene are SGHTA and FQGNSA. Trimming took off 2 bases at V and 1 base at J, with 12 bases between the two ends. The TCR originated in a young man who received the YFV17D yellow fever vaccine. This chain joins TRBV7-2 and TRBJ2-4; D may be TRBD2 (7 bases). This specimen consisted of PBMCs, obtained 15 days after the yellow fever booster vaccination. CDR3 residues: CASSLNGGAAKNIQYF. The CDR3 nucleotides are TGTGCCAGCAGCTTAAATGGGGGGGCTGCCAAAAACATTCAGTACTTC.